The 5 T cell receptor beta chains presented below share a single source sample, sequenced in a study of breast tumors, draining lymph nodes, adjacent tissues. Using its own MiXCR run on the multiplex PCR reads, TCRdb lists one record per CDR3 protein. Among over 150,000 distinct CDR3 sequences listed, 33% were seen once. Samples came from axillary lymph nodes draining the breast cancer. Sequenced sample: axillary lymph node tissue. These receptors all come from a female donor with breast cancer. Some clones in this sample may be carry-over from other donors' samples.

In the case of this clonotype: The final CDR3 position lacks the conserved phenylalanine or tryptophan, pointing to a likely read error. The limits of the CDR3 on the DNA are not certain, so only TCRdb's listed CDR3 is given. This CDR3 is CSVGGQEGLYGYTFGS. V and J are TRBV29-1 and TRBJ2-5; the table's TRBD1 call for D was not verified on the DNA. Germline lookup yields CDR1 SQVTM and CDR2 ANQGSEA. The CDR3 is 16 residues long, counting both termini.

The table lists this clonotype with many counts. V gene TRBV20-1 combines with J gene TRBJ1-2, with a possible D match to TRBD1 (5 bases). Trimming shortened V by 0 bases and J by 9 bases, and 14 bases separated the two germline ends. Looked up from germline, CDR1 is DFQATT and CDR2 is SNEGSKA (reference sequence). The CDR3 totals 13 residues. The CDR3 DNA reads TGCAGTGCTAGAGATACTCAGGGTGGAAGCTACACCTTC. This translates into CSARDTQGGSYTF.

This clonotype has ten or more counts. The chain recombines TRBV20-1 with TRBJ2-1, with 11 bases fitting TRBD2. CDR1 DFQATT and CDR2 SNEGSKA come from the germline V gene (reference sequence). CDR3 length: 14 residues. V trimming: 7 bases; J trimming: 4 bases; junction bases outside the gene matches: 6. CDR3 loop: CSVNSGREYNEQFF. The CDR3 coding sequence is TGCAGTGTCAATAGCGGGAGGGAGTACAATGAGCAGTTCTTC.

This clonotype came up many times. Its ends do not fully match the called genes, so a read error is possible. The genes are TRBV5-1 and TRBJ1-3; D unclear. This CDR3 is 16 amino acids long. Germline V lookup: CDR1 SGHRS, CDR2 YFSETQ. CDR3 loop: CAGSSGGLRSGNTIYF. CDR3 coding DNA: TGCGCCGGCAGCTCAGGCGGACTCCGCTCTGGAAACACCATATATTTT. The variable domain in full, completed from reference TRBV5-1 and TRBJ1-3, reads KAGVTQTPRYLIKTRGQQVTLSCSPISGHRSVSWYQQTPGQGLQFLFEYFSETQRNKGNFPGRFSGRQFSNSRSEMNVSTLELGDSALYLCAGSSGGLRSGNTIYFGEGSWLTVV.

The V gene is TRBV6-1, the J gene TRBJ2-5; TRBD2 aligns across 7 bases. Germline V gene data show CDR1 as MNHNS and CDR2 as SASEGT. CDR3 size: 17 residues. Trimming at V came to 6 bases and at J to 4 bases, leaving 17 bases not matched to a gene. Written as DNA, the CDR3 is TGTGCCAGCAGGCGCCCCGGTTGGGAGGCGGGGGTAGAGACCCAGTACTTC. Translating gives CASRRPGWEAGVETQYF.